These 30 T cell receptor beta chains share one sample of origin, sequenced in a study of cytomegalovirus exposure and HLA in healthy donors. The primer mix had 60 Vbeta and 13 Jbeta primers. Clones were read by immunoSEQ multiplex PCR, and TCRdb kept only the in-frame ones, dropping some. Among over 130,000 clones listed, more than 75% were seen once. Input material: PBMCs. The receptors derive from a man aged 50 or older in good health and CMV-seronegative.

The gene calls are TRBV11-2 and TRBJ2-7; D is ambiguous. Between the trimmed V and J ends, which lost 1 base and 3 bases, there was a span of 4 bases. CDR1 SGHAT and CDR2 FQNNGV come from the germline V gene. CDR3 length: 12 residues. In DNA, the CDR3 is TGTGCCAGCAGCTTAGCTCTCTACGAGCAGTACTTC. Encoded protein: CASSLALYEQYF.

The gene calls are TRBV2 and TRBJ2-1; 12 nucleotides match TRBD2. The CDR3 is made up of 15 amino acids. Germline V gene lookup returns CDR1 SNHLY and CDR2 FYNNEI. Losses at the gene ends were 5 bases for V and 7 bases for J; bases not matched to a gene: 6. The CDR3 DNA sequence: TGTGCCAGCAGTCGACTAGCGGGAGTCCAAAATGAGCAGTTCTTC. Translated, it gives CASSRLAGVQNEQFF. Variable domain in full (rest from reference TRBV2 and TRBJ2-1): EPEVTQTPSHQVTQMGQEVILRCVPISNHLYFYWYRQILGQKVEFLVSFYNNEISEKSEIFDDQFSVERPDGSNFTLKIRSTKLEDSAMYFCASSRLAGVQNEQFFGPGTRLTVL.

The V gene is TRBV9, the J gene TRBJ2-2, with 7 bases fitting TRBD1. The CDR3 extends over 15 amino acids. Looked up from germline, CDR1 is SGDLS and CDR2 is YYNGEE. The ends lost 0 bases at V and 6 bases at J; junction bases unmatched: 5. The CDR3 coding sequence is TGTGCCAGCAGCGTAGCTGTGACAGGGCCCGGGGAGCTGTTTTTT. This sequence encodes CASSVAVTGPGELFF.

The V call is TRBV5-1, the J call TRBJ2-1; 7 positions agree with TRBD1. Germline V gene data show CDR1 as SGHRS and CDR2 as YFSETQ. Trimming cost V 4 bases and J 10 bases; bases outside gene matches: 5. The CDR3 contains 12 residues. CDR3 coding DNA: TGCGCCAGCAGCCCTGACAGGGCCGAGCAGTTCTTC. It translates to CASSPDRAEQFF.

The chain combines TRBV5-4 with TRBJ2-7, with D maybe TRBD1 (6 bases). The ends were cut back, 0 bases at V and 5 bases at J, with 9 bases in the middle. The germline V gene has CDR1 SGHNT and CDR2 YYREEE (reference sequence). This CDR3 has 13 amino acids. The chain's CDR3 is CASSLGGQDEQYF. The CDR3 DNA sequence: TGTGCCAGCAGCTTGGGGGGGCAGGACGAGCAGTACTTC.

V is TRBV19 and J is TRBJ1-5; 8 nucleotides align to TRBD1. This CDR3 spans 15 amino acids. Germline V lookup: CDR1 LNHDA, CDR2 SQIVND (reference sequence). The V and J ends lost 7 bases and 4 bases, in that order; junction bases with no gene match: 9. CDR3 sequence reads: CASIGGQALNQPQHF. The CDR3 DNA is TGTGCCAGTATAGGGGGACAGGCACTGAATCAGCCCCAGCATTTT.

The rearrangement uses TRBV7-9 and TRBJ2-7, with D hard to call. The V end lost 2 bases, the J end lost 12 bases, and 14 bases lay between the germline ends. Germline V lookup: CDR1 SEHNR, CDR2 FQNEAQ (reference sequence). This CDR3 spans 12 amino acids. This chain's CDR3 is CASSLTSGVPYF. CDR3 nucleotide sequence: TGTGCCAGCAGCTTAACGTCCGGAGTTCCGTACTTC.

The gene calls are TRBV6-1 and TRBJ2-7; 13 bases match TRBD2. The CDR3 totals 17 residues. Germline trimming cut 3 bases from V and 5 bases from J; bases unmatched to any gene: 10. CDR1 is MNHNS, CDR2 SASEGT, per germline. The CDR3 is CASSDLGTSGATNEQYF. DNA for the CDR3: TGTGCCAGCAGTGATCTTGGGACTAGCGGGGCCACCAACGAGCAGTACTTC.

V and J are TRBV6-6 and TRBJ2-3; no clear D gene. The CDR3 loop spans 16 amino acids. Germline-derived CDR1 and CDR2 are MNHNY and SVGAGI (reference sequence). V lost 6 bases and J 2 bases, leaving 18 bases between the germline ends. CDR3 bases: TGTGCCAGCAGCTACGAATCAAACACCCACACAGATACGCAGTATTTT. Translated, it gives CASSYESNTHTDTQYF.

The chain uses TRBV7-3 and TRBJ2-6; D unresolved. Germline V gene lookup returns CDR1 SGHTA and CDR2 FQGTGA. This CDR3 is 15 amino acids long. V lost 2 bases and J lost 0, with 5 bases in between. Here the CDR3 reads CASSLLSSGANVLTF. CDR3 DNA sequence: TGTGCCAGCAGCTTACTCTCCTCTGGGGCCAACGTCCTGACTTTC.

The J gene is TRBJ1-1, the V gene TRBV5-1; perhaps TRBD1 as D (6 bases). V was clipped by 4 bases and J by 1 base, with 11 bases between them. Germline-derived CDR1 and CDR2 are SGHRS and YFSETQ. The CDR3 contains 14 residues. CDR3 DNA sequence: TGCGCCAGCAGCAACGGACAGCCGAACACTGAAGCTTTCTTT. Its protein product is CASSNGQPNTEAFF. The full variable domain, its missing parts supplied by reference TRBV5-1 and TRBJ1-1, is KAGVTQTPRYLIKTRGQQVTLSCSPISGHRSVSWYQQTPGQGLQFLFEYFSETQRNKGNFPGRFSGRQFSNSRSEMNVSTLELGDSALYLCASSNGQPNTEAFFGQGTRLTVV.

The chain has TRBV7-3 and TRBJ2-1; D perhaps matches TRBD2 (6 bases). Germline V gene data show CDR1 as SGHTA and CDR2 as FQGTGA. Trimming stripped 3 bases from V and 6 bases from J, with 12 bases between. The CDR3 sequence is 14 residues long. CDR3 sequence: CASSFTPGANEQFF. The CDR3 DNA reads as TGTGCCAGCAGCTTTACCCCGGGAGCCAATGAGCAGTTCTTC.

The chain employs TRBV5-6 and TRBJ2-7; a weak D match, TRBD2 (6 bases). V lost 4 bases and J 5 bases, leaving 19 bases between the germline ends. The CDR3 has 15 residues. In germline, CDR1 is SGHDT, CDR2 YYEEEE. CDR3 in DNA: TGTGCCAGCAGCCCCACGGGGGAATTAGGCGACGAGCAGTACTTC. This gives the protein CASSPTGELGDEQYF. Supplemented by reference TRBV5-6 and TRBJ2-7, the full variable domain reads DAGVTQSPTHLIKTRGQQVTLRCSPKSGHDTVSWYQQALGQGPQFIFQYYEEEERQRGNFPDRFSGHQFPNYSSELNVNALLLGDSALYLCASSPTGELGDEQYFGPGTRLTVT.

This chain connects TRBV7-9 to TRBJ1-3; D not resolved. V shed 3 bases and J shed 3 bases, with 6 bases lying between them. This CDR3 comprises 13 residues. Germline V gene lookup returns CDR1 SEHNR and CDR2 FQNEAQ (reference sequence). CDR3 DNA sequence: TGTGCCAGCAGCTTGATTAGTGGAAACACCATATATTTT. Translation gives CASSLISGNTIYF.

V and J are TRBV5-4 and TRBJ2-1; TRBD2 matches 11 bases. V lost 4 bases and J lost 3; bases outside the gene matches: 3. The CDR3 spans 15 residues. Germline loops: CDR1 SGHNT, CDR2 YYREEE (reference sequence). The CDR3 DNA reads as TGTGCCAGCAGCGTCGGGACTAGCGGCTACAATGAGCAGTTCTTC. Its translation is CASSVGTSGYNEQFF.

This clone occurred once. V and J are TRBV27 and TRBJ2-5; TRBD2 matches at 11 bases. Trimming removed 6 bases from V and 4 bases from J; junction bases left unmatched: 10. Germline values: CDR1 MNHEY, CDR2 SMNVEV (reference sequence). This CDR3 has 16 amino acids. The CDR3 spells CASSPGLAGGAETQYF. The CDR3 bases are TGTGCCAGCAGCCCAGGATTAGCGGGGGGGGCAGAGACCCAGTACTTC.

The CDR3, as DNA: TGTGCCAGCAGCTTAGGGACAGCCTCCTATGGCTACACCTTC. It yields the protein CASSLGTASYGYTF. The chain uses TRBV7-8 and TRBJ1-2; D possibly corresponds to TRBD1 (6 bases). The CDR3 consists of 14 residues. V was shortened by 1 base and J by 4 bases, with 10 bases between the two germline ends. CDR1 is SGHVS, CDR2 FQNEAQ, per germline.

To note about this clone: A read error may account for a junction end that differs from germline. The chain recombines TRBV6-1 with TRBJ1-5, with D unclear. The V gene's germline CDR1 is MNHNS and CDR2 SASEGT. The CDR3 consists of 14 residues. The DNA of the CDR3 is TGTGCCAGCAGTGAAGGACTGGCTAATCCGCCCCAGCATTTT. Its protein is CASSEGLANPPQHF.

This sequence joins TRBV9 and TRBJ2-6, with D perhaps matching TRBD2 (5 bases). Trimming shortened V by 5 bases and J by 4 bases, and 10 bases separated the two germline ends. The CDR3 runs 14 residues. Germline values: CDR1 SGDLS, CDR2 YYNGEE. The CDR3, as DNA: TGTGCCAGCAGTCAACCGGGGGGGGCCAACGTCCTGACTTTC. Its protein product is CASSQPGGANVLTF.

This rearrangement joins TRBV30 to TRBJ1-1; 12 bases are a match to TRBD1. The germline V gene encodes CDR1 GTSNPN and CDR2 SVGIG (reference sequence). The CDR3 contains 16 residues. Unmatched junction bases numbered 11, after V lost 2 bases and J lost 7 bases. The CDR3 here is CAWSLISGQGAFEAFF. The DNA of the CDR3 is TGTGCCTGGAGTTTAATCTCGGGACAGGGGGCTTTTGAAGCTTTCTTT.

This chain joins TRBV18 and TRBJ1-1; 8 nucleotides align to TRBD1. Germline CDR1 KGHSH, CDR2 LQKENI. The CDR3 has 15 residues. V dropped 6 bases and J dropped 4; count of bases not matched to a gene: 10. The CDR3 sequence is CASSLTGEVGTEAFF. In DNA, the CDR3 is TGTGCCAGCTCTCTGACAGGGGAGGTGGGCACTGAAGCTTTCTTT.

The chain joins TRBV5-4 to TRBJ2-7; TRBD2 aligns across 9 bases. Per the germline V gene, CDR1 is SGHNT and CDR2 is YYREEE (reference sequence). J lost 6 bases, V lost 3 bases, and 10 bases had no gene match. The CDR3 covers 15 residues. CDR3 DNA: TGTGCCAGCAGCTGGACCGGGACTAGCAGGGGCGAGCAGTACTTC. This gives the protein CASSWTGTSRGEQYF.

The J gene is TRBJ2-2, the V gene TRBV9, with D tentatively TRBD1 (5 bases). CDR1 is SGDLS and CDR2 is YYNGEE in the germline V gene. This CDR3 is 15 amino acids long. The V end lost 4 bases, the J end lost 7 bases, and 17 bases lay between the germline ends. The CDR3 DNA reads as TGTGCCAGCAGCCCCTCAGGGATAGGGTACGGGGAGCTGTTTTTT. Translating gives CASSPSGIGYGELFF.

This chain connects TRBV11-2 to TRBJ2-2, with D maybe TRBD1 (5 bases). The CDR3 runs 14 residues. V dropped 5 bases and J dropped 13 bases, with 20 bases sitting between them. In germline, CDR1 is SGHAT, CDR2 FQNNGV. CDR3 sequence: CASSVSREFGWLFF. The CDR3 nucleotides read TGTGCCAGCAGCGTCTCCAGGGAATTCGGTTGGCTGTTTTTT.

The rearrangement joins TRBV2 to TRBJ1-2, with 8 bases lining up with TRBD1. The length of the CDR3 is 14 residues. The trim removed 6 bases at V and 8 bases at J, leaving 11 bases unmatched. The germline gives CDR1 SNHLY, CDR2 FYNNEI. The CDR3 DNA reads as TGTGCCAGCAGCCTTCGGACAGGGAATACAGGCTACACCTTC. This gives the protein CASSLRTGNTGYTF.

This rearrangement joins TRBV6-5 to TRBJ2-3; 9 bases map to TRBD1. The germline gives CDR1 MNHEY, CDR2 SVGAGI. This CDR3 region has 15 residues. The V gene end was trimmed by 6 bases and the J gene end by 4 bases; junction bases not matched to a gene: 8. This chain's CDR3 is CASRLGTGFADTQYF. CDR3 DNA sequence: TGTGCCAGCAGACTCGGGACAGGGTTCGCAGATACGCAGTATTTT.

The CDR3: CASSLVGQGVYTNEKLFF. For the CDR3, the DNA is TGTGCCAGCAGCTTAGTTGGACAGGGGGTCTATACTAATGAAAAACTGTTTTTT. The gene calls are TRBV11-2 and TRBJ1-4, with TRBD1 identical over 10 bases. This CDR3 has 18 amino acids. Germline CDR1 reads SGHAT; CDR2 reads FQNNGV. Trimming removed 1 base from V and 2 bases from J; junction bases left unmatched: 7. Complete variable domain (other parts from reference TRBV11-2 and TRBJ1-4): EAGVAQSPRYKIIEKRQSVAFWCNPISGHATLYWYQQILGQGPKLLIQFQNNGVVDDSQLPKDRFSAERLKGVDSTLKIQPAKLEDSAVYLCASSLVGQGVYTNEKLFFGSGTQLSVL.

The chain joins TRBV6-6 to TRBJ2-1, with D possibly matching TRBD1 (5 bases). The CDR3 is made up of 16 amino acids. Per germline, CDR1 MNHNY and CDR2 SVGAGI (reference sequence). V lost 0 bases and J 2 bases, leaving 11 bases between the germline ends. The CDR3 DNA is TGTGCCAGCAGTTACTCCCGTCAGGGCACCTACAATGAGCAGTTCTTC. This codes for CASSYSRQGTYNEQFF.

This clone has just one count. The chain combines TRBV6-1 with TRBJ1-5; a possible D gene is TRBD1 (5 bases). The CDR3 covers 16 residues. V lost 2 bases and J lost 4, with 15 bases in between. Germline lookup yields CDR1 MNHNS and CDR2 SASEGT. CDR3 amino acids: CASSEYFGGVNQPQHF. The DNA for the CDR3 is TGTGCCAGCAGTGAATATTTTGGGGGGGTTAATCAGCCCCAGCATTTT.

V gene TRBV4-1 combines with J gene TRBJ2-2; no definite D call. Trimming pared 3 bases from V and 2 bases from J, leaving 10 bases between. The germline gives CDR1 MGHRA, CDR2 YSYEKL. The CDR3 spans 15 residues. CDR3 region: CASSHEAENTGELFF. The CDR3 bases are TGCGCCAGCAGCCATGAGGCAGAAAACACCGGGGAGCTGTTTTTT.